This T cell receptor beta chain derives from a study of blood T cell repertoires in COVID-19. Study at large: Some COVID-19 samples were acute and others convalescent; all came from the United States, Italy and Spain. T cells, B-cell-depleted T cells, or PBMCs supplied cDNA or gDNA.

Methods used by the authors: Counts of nucleated cells, estimated from reference gene primer amplification, were obtained. TCRdb's table, derived via immunoSEQ multiplex PCR, lists solely in-frame clones and lacks some. That table is the source of V, J and clone size, and D and trimming were worked out from the DNA. The sample lists nearly 300,000 clones; around 88% were seen once. V was shortened by 5 bases and J by 7 bases, with 26 bases between the two germline ends. The germline CDR1 and CDR2 sequences are KGHSH and LQKENI. The CDR3 totals 17 residues. Sequencing used peripheral blood. The clonotype originates from a woman aged 30 to 39 who had recovered from COVID-19. V usage is TRBV18 and J usage is TRBJ1-1; a possible D gene is TRBD1 (5 bases). CDR3 sequence: CASSAQGLQSPGGEAFF. CDR3 nucleotides: TGTGCCAGCTCAGCGCAGGGTTTACAGTCCCCCGGGGGTGAAGCTTTCTTT.